Listed below are T cell receptor beta chains from one sample, sequenced in a study of shared clonotypes between healthy human individuals. Assay: immunoSEQ multiplex PCR; the TCRdb copy retains only in-frame clones and omits some. The repertoire holds fewer than 850,000 clones, with 90% to 97% as singletons. The material sequenced was naive CD8+ T cells sorted from blood. These receptors all come from a man between 25 and 39 years old in good health. CDR3s leave out the opening cysteine and the closing phenylalanine or tryptophan. D genes are given only for firm matches.

>TRBD1|TRBV5-1|TRBJ2-7
ASSLIGGNNEQY
>TRBD2|TRBV4-3|TRBJ2-1
ASSRGLAHQLPYNEQF
>NA|TRBV27|TRBJ1-2
ASSFSPPYGYT
>NA|TRBV9|TRBJ1-3
ASSVDEWMSSGNTIY
>NA|TRBV10-3|TRBJ1-1
AISESGDRTEAF
>TRBD2|TRBV4-3|TRBJ2-1
ASSHYRLAGGRDYNEQF
>NA|TRBV6-1|TRBJ2-7
ASSDWTLRGEQY
>NA|TRBV6-5|TRBJ2-7
ASSYSGPFSYEQY
>NA|TRBV7-9|TRBJ2-3
ASSSIRELWDTQY
>NA|TRBV7-2|TRBJ1-1
ASSLRGSGTEAF
>NA|TRBV27|TRBJ2-7
ASSLSSPPSYEQY
>NA|TRBV9|TRBJ2-7
ASSVGLVTEQY
>TRBD1|TRBV27|TRBJ2-7
ASSLLGQGVVHEQY
>NA|TRBV10-3|TRBJ1-2
AIQTGSAYGYT
>NA|TRBV28|TRBJ2-2
ASSDSLWTGELF
>TRBD2|TRBV5-1|TRBJ2-7
ASRALAGDAYEQY
>NA|TRBV7-9|TRBJ1-4
ASSFHQGRYEKLF
>NA|TRBV13|TRBJ1-1
ASRSGQPGEAF
>NA|TRBV7-8|TRBJ2-7
ASSSTTATYEQY
>TRBD1|TRBV5-1|TRBJ1-1
ASSLGWDRGLTEAF
>TRBD2|TRBV5-6|TRBJ2-7
ASSLGTSTYEQY
>NA|TRBV30|TRBJ2-3
AWSWGASTDTQY
>TRBD2|TRBV29-1|TRBJ2-1
SVEEGLAGGYEQF
>NA|TRBV18|TRBJ2-7
ASSPSHGQPYEQY
>NA|TRBV4-1|TRBJ2-2
ASSHFSGELF
>NA|TRBV27|TRBJ2-7
ASTSDPSFYEQY
>TRBD2|TRBV7-9|TRBJ2-5
ASSLRLAGGPTETQY
>NA|TRBV27|TRBJ2-7
ASSTRGIISYEQY
>NA|TRBV9|TRBJ2-1
ASSATLNYNEQF
>TRBD1|TRBV27|TRBJ1-1
ASRQMTGDTEAF
>NA|TRBV10-2|TRBJ1-1
ASSETAAEAF
>TRBD2|TRBV7-2|TRBJ2-7
ASSPRGLAGNGHEQY
>TRBD1|TRBV7-9|TRBJ2-7
ASSLVGRGPYEQY
>TRBD1|TRBV28|TRBJ2-7
ASSLRTGPSYEQY
>NA|TRBV10-3|TRBJ2-5
AIRGTPGQETQY
>NA|TRBV19|TRBJ2-7
ASSPLPGRISYEQY
>NA|TRBV13|TRBJ2-7
ASSWNGGGTYEQY
>NA|TRBV6-1|TRBJ2-2
ATRPVGGGGELF
>NA|TRBV27|TRBJ1-1
ASSYAGGNTEAF
>NA|TRBV9|TRBJ1-2
ASSVSGGSYGYT
>NA|TRBV5-6|TRBJ2-7
ASSLDFSPFEQY
>TRBD2|TRBV2|TRBJ2-1
AQTVREGGSYNEQF
>NA|TRBV10-3|TRBJ1-5
AISESTGGDQPQH